This T cell receptor beta chain was documented in a study of cytotoxic CD8 clonotypes in ibrutinib-treated CLL. Study-wide context: Around 25 partial and 2 complete responses; at median about 63 months, approximately 14 remitted, about twelve progressed.

PBMCs that had been cryopreserved were the source of 2 to 2.5 micrograms of genomic DNA for TCR beta libraries. CDR3 length: 15 amino acids. Germline CDR1 and CDR2: LNHDA and SQIVND (reference sequence). The ends were cut back, 6 bases at V and 5 bases at J, with 19 bases in the middle. Profiling relied on immunoSEQ multiplex PCR, and the TCRdb table lists in-frame clones only, not all of them. This table holds over 120,000 clones, roughly 83% found once. This clone appeared a few times. The receptor comes from a human donor with chronic lymphocytic leukemia. Specimen: PBMCs, collected after 12 months of ibrutinib treatment. The J gene is TRBJ1-2, the V gene TRBV19; possibly TRBD1 for D (6 bases). The CDR3 spells CASSRTEDFPYGYTF. The CDR3 DNA follows: TGTGCCAGTAGCCGGACAGAAGATTTTCCGTATGGCTACACCTTC.